This T cell receptor (beta chain) was obtained from a study of blood T cell repertoires in COVID-19. At the level of the study: The analysed material was cDNA or gDNA that came from T cells, B-cell-depleted T cells, or PBMCs.

The sample holds one count of this clone. Germline CDR1 and CDR2: KGHSH and LQKENI. The V end lost 0 bases, the J end lost 1 base, and 9 bases lay between the germline ends. The CDR3 runs 15 residues. Per the study methods: Estimates of nucleated cell counts were drawn from the amplification of reference gene primers. Libraries were prepared by immunoSEQ multiplex PCR; TCRdb keeps only in-frame clonotypes and omits some of them. V and J calls plus clone size are reproduced from that table; the DNA served to infer D and trimming. The sample lists 250,000 to 400,000 clones; around 86% were seen once. The chain uses TRBV18 and TRBJ1-1; tentative D call: TRBD1 (5 bases). Sequencing input: peripheral blood. This sequence was found in a man aged 45-65 years with active or convalescent COVID-19. The CDR3 DNA reads as TGTGCCAGCTCACCACCTAGCAGGGCGAACACTGAAGCTTTCTTT. This sequence encodes CASSPPSRANTEAFF.